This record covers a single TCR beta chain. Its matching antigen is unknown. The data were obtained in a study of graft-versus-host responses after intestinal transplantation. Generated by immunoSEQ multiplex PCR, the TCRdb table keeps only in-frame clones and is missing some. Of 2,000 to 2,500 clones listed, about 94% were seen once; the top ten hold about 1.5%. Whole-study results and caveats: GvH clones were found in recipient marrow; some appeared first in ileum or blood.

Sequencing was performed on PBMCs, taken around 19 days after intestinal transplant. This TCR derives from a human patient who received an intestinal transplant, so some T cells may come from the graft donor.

The CDR3 protein is CASSLAGGSTSNEQFF. CDR3 DNA: TGTGCCAGCAGCTTGGCCGGGGGATCTACTTCGAATGAGCAGTTCTTC. The chain carries TRBV5-6 and TRBJ2-1, with D maybe TRBD2 (6 bases). This CDR3 spans 16 amino acids. The ends were cut back, 0 bases at V and 7 bases at J, with 17 bases in the middle. CDR1 and CDR2 from the germline V gene are SGHDT and YYEEEE.